The 3 T cell receptor beta chains below come from one sample, sequenced in a study of T-cell reconstitution after alpha-beta-depleted transplantation in children. The authors prepared the TCRbeta library with unique molecular identifiers. TCRdb analysed the PCR reads with MiXCR anew, one entry per CDR3 protein. Among about half a million distinct CDR3 sequences, approximately 12% were seen once, and the ten largest hold over 5.5%. The sample in question was PBMCs from the stem cell graft donor, obtained from the stem cell graft. The receptors derive from a human donor who donated a stem cell graft to a child with combined immunodeficiency.

This chain connects TRBV6-2 or TRBV6-3 to TRBJ2-7; perhaps TRBD2 as D (5 bases). V lost 6 bases, J lost 3 bases, and 21 bases lay in between. CDR1 and CDR2 from the germline V gene are MNHEY and SVGEGT. This CDR3 region has 16 residues. CDR3: CASRSIPAGFSYEQYF. As DNA, the CDR3 is TGTGCCAGCAGATCAATACCCGCGGGCTTCAGCTACGAGCAGTACTTC.

This clonotype was seen only a few times. The chain employs TRBV20-1 and TRBJ2-3; either TRBD1 or TRBD2 may fit D (6 bases each). Germline V gene sequence: CDR1 DFQATT, CDR2 SNEGSKA (reference sequence). V lost 0 bases and J lost 1, with 17 bases in between. CDR3 length: 17 residues. The CDR3 DNA reads as TGCAGTGCTAGAGATCTCCGGGGGTCAGGGGGCACAGATACGCAGTATTTT. Translation gives CSARDLRGSGGTDTQYF.

CDR3 bases: TGTGCCAGCAGTCATGGACAGATCGAGCAGTACTTC. Translation gives CASSHGQIEQYF. V usage is TRBV6-2 or TRBV6-3 and J usage is TRBJ2-7, with D possibly being TRBD1 (6 bases). V lost 5 bases and J lost 6, with 11 bases in between. The germline gives CDR1 MNHEY, CDR2 SVGEGT. CDR3 length equals 12 residues.